This T cell receptor beta chain was profiled in a study of CD8 T cell repertoires and HIV-1 epitope variants. Study-level background: Epitopes were three Gag families plus Nef HW9 and YT9.

On the immunoSEQ platform, TCR beta CDR3s were sequenced at survey depth. TCRdb keeps only in-frame clones here, not all; method: immunoSEQ multiplex PCR. The data show 6,000 to 6,500 clones, around 64% seen once. Germline CDR1 is SGHRS and CDR2 is YFSETQ. The CDR3 loop spans 18 amino acids. After removal of 5 bases from V and 6 bases from J, the junction contained 17 bases not matched to a gene. With regard to this clone: The antigen is undetermined.

Study conclusions and caveats: Eight to ten TCR beta clonotypes were antigen-specific, 5 to 7 apparently recognizing autologous or escape variants.

Sequenced input: cultured CD8+ T cells derived from PBMCs. The chain employs TRBV5-1 and TRBJ2-3; 11 bases align to TRBD2. The receptor was isolated from a male donor with HIV. CDR3 nucleotides: TGCGCCAGCAGGGGACTAGCGGTGACCTCGGGGTTCGGGGATACGCAGTATTTT. This translates into CASRGLAVTSGFGDTQYF.